This is a list of T cell receptor beta chains from one sample in a study of shared clonotypes between healthy human individuals. The assay was immunoSEQ multiplex PCR, and TCRdb's table has in-frame clones only and misses some. The sample includes over a million clones, around 76% of them seen just once. Input material: memory CD4+ T cells sorted from blood. The receptors were sampled from a young man in good health. CDR3s include the opening cysteine and the closing phenylalanine or tryptophan. Each record gives: J gene, V gene, D gene, clone size, CDR3 protein, CDR3 DNA. The D gene is left open where the match is weak. Clone size is stated in some rows and not others, as once, few, many or a class when expanded.

J gene: TRBJ2-2; V gene: TRBV29-1; D gene: NA; clone size: NA; CDR3 protein: CSVMVGLANTGELFF; CDR3 DNA: TGCAGCGTTATGGTAGGGCTAGCGAACACCGGGGAGCTGTTTTTT
J gene: TRBJ2-2; V gene: TRBV5-1; D gene: NA; clone size: many; CDR3 protein: CASSLSGSDTGELFF; CDR3 DNA: TGCGCCAGCAGCTTGTCAGGTTCGGACACCGGGGAGCTGTTTTTT
J gene: TRBJ2-4; V gene: TRBV5-1; D gene: NA; clone size: once; CDR3 protein: CASSLGLTGDGSVAKNIQYF; CDR3 DNA: TGCGCCAGCAGCTTGGGACTCACGGGGGACGGCTCCGTAGCCAAAAACATTCAGTACTTC
J gene: TRBJ2-7; V gene: TRBV9; D gene: NA; clone size: NA; CDR3 protein: CASSATGREGYEQYF; CDR3 DNA: TGTGCCAGCAGCGCCACAGGGAGGGAGGGCTACGAGCAGTACTTC
J gene: TRBJ2-6; V gene: TRBV19; D gene: NA; clone size: few; CDR3 protein: CASGRNSGANVLTF; CDR3 DNA: TGTGCCAGTGGAAGGAACTCTGGGGCCAACGTCCTGACTTTC
J gene: TRBJ2-1; V gene: TRBV19; D gene: NA; clone size: NA; CDR3 protein: CASSIGSQGSYNEQFF; CDR3 DNA: TGTGCCAGTAGTATCGGGAGCCAGGGCTCCTACAATGAGCAGTTCTTC
J gene: TRBJ2-7; V gene: TRBV30; D gene: NA; clone size: NA; CDR3 protein: CAWQVGGGTSYEQYF; CDR3 DNA: TGTGCCTGGCAGGTTGGCGGGGGCACCTCCTACGAGCAGTACTTC
J gene: TRBJ1-5; V gene: TRBV4-2; D gene: NA; clone size: NA; CDR3 protein: CASSPGGLQPQHF; CDR3 DNA: TGTGCCAGCAGCCCCGGGGGCCTTCAGCCCCAGCATTTT
J gene: TRBJ1-4; V gene: TRBV6-1; D gene: NA; clone size: NA; CDR3 protein: CASSGQLKASNEKLFF; CDR3 DNA: TGTGCCAGCAGTGGACAGCTTAAGGCTTCTAATGAAAAACTGTTTTTT
J gene: TRBJ2-5; V gene: TRBV5-8; D gene: NA; clone size: NA; CDR3 protein: CASSQITPGQETQYF; CDR3 DNA: TGTGCCAGCAGTCAAATCACCCCCGGACAAGAGACCCAGTACTTC
J gene: TRBJ2-3; V gene: TRBV28; D gene: TRBD1; clone size: NA; CDR3 protein: CASSLRQGADTQYF; CDR3 DNA: TGTGCCAGCAGTTTACGACAGGGAGCAGATACGCAGTATTTT
J gene: TRBJ2-5; V gene: TRBV29-1; D gene: NA; clone size: NA; CDR3 protein: CSALPGGGRETQYF; CDR3 DNA: TGCAGCGCCCTTCCGGGTGGGGGGCGAGAGACCCAGTACTTC
J gene: TRBJ1-6; V gene: TRBV19; D gene: TRBD1; clone size: NA; CDR3 protein: CASSIRTGGNSPLHF; CDR3 DNA: TGTGCCAGTAGTATAAGGACAGGGGGCAATTCACCCCTCCACTTT
J gene: TRBJ2-2; V gene: TRBV6-5; D gene: NA; clone size: once; CDR3 protein: CASSLGRGTGELFF; CDR3 DNA: TGTGCCAGCAGTTTGGGGCGGGGCACCGGGGAGCTGTTTTTT
J gene: TRBJ2-3; V gene: TRBV6-6; D gene: NA; clone size: NA; CDR3 protein: CASSQTGSSTDTQYF; CDR3 DNA: TGTGCCAGCAGCCAAACAGGTTCTAGCACAGATACGCAGTATTTT
J gene: TRBJ2-2; V gene: TRBV4-1; D gene: NA; clone size: NA; CDR3 protein: CASSQDQPVEAHTGELFF; CDR3 DNA: TGCGCCAGCAGCCAAGATCAACCGGTGGAGGCACACACCGGGGAGCTGTTTTTT
J gene: TRBJ2-7; V gene: TRBV7-2; D gene: NA; clone size: NA; CDR3 protein: CASSLSQGTYEQYF; CDR3 DNA: TGTGCCAGCAGCTTATCGCAGGGTACCTACGAGCAGTACTTC
J gene: TRBJ2-7; V gene: TRBV6-5; D gene: TRBD2; clone size: NA; CDR3 protein: CASRRGGSYEQYF; CDR3 DNA: TGTGCCAGCCGGCGGGGGGGTAGTTACGAGCAGTACTTC
J gene: TRBJ2-1; V gene: TRBV5-1; D gene: NA; clone size: NA; CDR3 protein: CASSFLTGDNEQFF; CDR3 DNA: TGCGCCAGCAGCTTCCTCACGGGTGACAATGAGCAGTTCTTC
J gene: TRBJ1-3; V gene: TRBV11-2; D gene: TRBD1; clone size: many; CDR3 protein: CASSWGQKDTIYF; CDR3 DNA: TGTGCCAGCAGCTGGGGACAGAAGGACACCATATATTTT
J gene: TRBJ2-6; V gene: TRBV19; D gene: NA; clone size: few; CDR3 protein: CASSIQGTGANVLTF; CDR3 DNA: TGTGCCAGTAGTATACAGGGAACTGGGGCCAACGTCCTGACTTTC